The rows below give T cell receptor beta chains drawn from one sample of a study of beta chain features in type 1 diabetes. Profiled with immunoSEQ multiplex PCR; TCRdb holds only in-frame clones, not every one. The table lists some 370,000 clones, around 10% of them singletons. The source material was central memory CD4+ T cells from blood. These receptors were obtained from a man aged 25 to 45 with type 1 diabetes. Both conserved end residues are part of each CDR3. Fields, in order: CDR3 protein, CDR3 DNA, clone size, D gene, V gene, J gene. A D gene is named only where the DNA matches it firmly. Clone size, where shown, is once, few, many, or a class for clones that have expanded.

CDR3aa: CASSFRLAGGAETQYF; CDR3nt: TGTGCCAGCAGCTTCCGACTAGCGGGTGGGGCGGAGACCCAGTACTTC; abundance: few; d_gene: TRBD2; v_gene: TRBV5-4; j_gene: TRBJ2-5
CDR3aa: CASSREVEQYF; CDR3nt: TGTGCCAGCTCTCGGGAGGTTGAGCAGTACTTC; abundance: many; d_gene: TRBD2; v_gene: TRBV28; j_gene: TRBJ2-7
CDR3aa: CASSSGDRVKNIQYF; CDR3nt: TGTGCCAGCAGTTCAGGGGATCGAGTCAAAAACATTCAGTACTTC; abundance: -; d_gene: -; v_gene: TRBV6-5; j_gene: TRBJ2-4
CDR3aa: CASSLLSGNTIYF; CDR3nt: TGTGCCAGCAGTTTACTCTCTGGAAACACCATATATTTT; abundance: -; d_gene: -; v_gene: TRBV6-6; j_gene: TRBJ1-3
CDR3aa: CASSPTGPMGNEQFF; CDR3nt: TGTGCCAGCTCACCGACAGGGCCGATGGGGAATGAGCAGTTCTTC; abundance: few; d_gene: TRBD1; v_gene: TRBV18; j_gene: TRBJ2-1
CDR3aa: CASSEALAGAAGEQYF; CDR3nt: TGTGCCAGCAGTGAAGCGCTGGCGGGAGCCGCGGGCGAGCAGTACTTC; abundance: -; d_gene: TRBD2; v_gene: TRBV2; j_gene: TRBJ2-7
CDR3aa: CASSPKLGPKDSPLHF; CDR3nt: TGTGCCAGCAGTCCAAAACTGGGGCCGAAGGATTCACCCCTCCACTTT; abundance: few; d_gene: -; v_gene: TRBV7-8; j_gene: TRBJ1-6
CDR3aa: CASSPTGGSGANVLTF; CDR3nt: TGTGCCAGCAGCCCGACCGGAGGGTCTGGGGCCAACGTCCTGACTTTC; abundance: -; d_gene: -; v_gene: TRBV7-2; j_gene: TRBJ2-6
CDR3aa: CASSQVGRTDPEAFF; CDR3nt: TGCGCCAGCAGCCAAGTGGGCAGGACTGATCCTGAAGCTTTCTTT; abundance: few; d_gene: -; v_gene: TRBV4-1; j_gene: TRBJ1-1
CDR3aa: CASSFQESEQFF; CDR3nt: TGTGCCAGCAGCTTCCAGGAATCTGAGCAGTTCTTC; abundance: many; d_gene: -; v_gene: TRBV5-4; j_gene: TRBJ2-1
CDR3aa: CASSQVGSGPTDTQYF; CDR3nt: TGTGCCAGCAGCCAAGTTGGGAGCGGGCCCACAGATACGCAGTATTTT; abundance: -; d_gene: -; v_gene: TRBV4-2; j_gene: TRBJ2-3
CDR3aa: CASSRTGAYEQYF; CDR3nt: TGTGCCAGCAGCAGGACAGGGGCCTACGAGCAGTACTTC; abundance: few; d_gene: TRBD1; v_gene: TRBV7-9; j_gene: TRBJ2-7
CDR3aa: CASSEVLGGAVYEQYF; CDR3nt: TGTGCCAGCAGTGAAGTCCTCGGGGGCGCGGTATACGAGCAGTACTTC; abundance: -; d_gene: -; v_gene: TRBV25-1; j_gene: TRBJ2-7
CDR3aa: CASTGRNYGYTF; CDR3nt: TGTGCCAGTACAGGGAGGAACTATGGCTACACCTTC; abundance: -; d_gene: -; v_gene: TRBV28; j_gene: TRBJ1-2
CDR3aa: CASSWTDTQYF; CDR3nt: TGTGCCAGCAGTTGGACAGATACGCAGTATTTT; abundance: few; d_gene: -; v_gene: TRBV6-6; j_gene: TRBJ2-3
CDR3aa: CASSFVASGIGNYEQYF; CDR3nt: TGTGCCAGCAGCTTTGTGGCTAGCGGGATAGGGAACTACGAGCAGTACTTC; abundance: few; d_gene: TRBD2; v_gene: TRBV7-2; j_gene: TRBJ2-7
CDR3aa: CASSDAIPHPLTNEKLFF; CDR3nt: TGTGCCAGCAGTGATGCGATTCCGCACCCATTAACAAACGAAAAACTGTTTTTT; abundance: -; d_gene: -; v_gene: TRBV6-1; j_gene: TRBJ1-4
CDR3aa: CASSTPPGSSTNEKLFF; CDR3nt: TGTGCCAGCAGTACCCCGCCCGGCAGTTCAACTAATGAAAAACTGTTTTTT; abundance: -; d_gene: -; v_gene: TRBV27; j_gene: TRBJ1-4
CDR3aa: CATGPSYEQYF; CDR3nt: TGTGCCACGGGGCCGTCCTACGAGCAGTACTTC; abundance: few; d_gene: -; v_gene: TRBV28; j_gene: TRBJ2-7
CDR3aa: CAWRQGANTGELFF; CDR3nt: TGTGCCTGGAGACAGGGGGCGAACACCGGGGAGCTGTTTTTT; abundance: few; d_gene: TRBD1; v_gene: TRBV30; j_gene: TRBJ2-2
CDR3aa: CASSTLGGQETQYF; CDR3nt: TGTGCCAGCAGCACCCTGGGGGGCCAAGAGACCCAGTACTTC; abundance: -; d_gene: -; v_gene: TRBV7-2; j_gene: TRBJ2-5
CDR3aa: CASSDRTGELFF; CDR3nt: TGTGCCAGCAGTGATCGCACCGGGGAGCTGTTTTTT; abundance: few; d_gene: -; v_gene: TRBV6-4; j_gene: TRBJ2-2
CDR3aa: CAISAGPQETQYF; CDR3nt: TGTGCCATCAGTGCGGGCCCTCAAGAGACCCAGTACTTC; abundance: many; d_gene: -; v_gene: TRBV10-3; j_gene: TRBJ2-5
CDR3aa: CASSVGSLLTF; CDR3nt: TGTGCCAGCAGCGTAGGAAGCCTCCTGACTTTC; abundance: few; d_gene: -; v_gene: TRBV9; j_gene: TRBJ2-6
CDR3aa: CASSYVAADRGDEQFF; CDR3nt: TGTGCCAGCAGTTACGTGGCAGCGGATCGAGGCGATGAGCAGTTCTTC; abundance: -; d_gene: -; v_gene: TRBV6-5; j_gene: TRBJ2-1
CDR3aa: CASSFPGRRSNYGYTF; CDR3nt: TGTGCCAGCAGCTTCCCCGGGAGGCGGAGCAACTATGGCTACACCTTC; abundance: few; d_gene: -; v_gene: TRBV5-8; j_gene: TRBJ1-2
CDR3aa: CASSSPGTQGYEQYF; CDR3nt: TGTGCCAGCAGTTCCCCCGGGACACAGGGCTACGAGCAGTACTTC; abundance: many; d_gene: -; v_gene: TRBV6-5; j_gene: TRBJ2-7
CDR3aa: CATSRGSPNEKLFF; CDR3nt: TGTGCCACCAGCAGAGGAAGTCCTAATGAAAAACTGTTTTTT; abundance: -; d_gene: -; v_gene: TRBV15; j_gene: TRBJ1-4
CDR3aa: CASSMGTRQETQYF; CDR3nt: TGTGCCAGTAGTATGGGGACGCGGCAAGAGACCCAGTACTTC; abundance: -; d_gene: -; v_gene: TRBV19; j_gene: TRBJ2-5
CDR3aa: CSAAPTGGTEAFF; CDR3nt: TGCAGCGCCGCCCCCACAGGGGGCACTGAAGCTTTCTTT; abundance: -; d_gene: TRBD1; v_gene: TRBV29-1; j_gene: TRBJ1-1
CDR3aa: CASSYRDRSEAFF; CDR3nt: TGTGCCAGCAGTTATCGGGACAGAAGTGAAGCTTTCTTT; abundance: few; d_gene: TRBD1; v_gene: TRBV6-5; j_gene: TRBJ1-1
CDR3aa: CASSSSGGYGYTF; CDR3nt: TGTGCCAGCAGCTCGTCGGGGGGCTATGGCTACACCTTC; abundance: few; d_gene: -; v_gene: TRBV5-4; j_gene: TRBJ1-2
CDR3aa: CASRGFGAGTTNEQFF; CDR3nt: TGTGCCAGCAGAGGTTTTGGGGCCGGGACCACAAATGAGCAGTTCTTC; abundance: -; d_gene: -; v_gene: TRBV27; j_gene: TRBJ2-1
CDR3aa: CASSVNSVGRGRDTQYF; CDR3nt: TGTGCCAGCAGCGTAAATTCTGTCGGGAGGGGGAGAGATACGCAGTATTTT; abundance: few; d_gene: TRBD2; v_gene: TRBV9; j_gene: TRBJ2-3
CDR3aa: CASSLRRQNTGELFF; CDR3nt: TGTGCCAGCAGCTTAAGGAGGCAGAACACCGGGGAGCTGTTTTTT; abundance: few; d_gene: -; v_gene: TRBV11-2; j_gene: TRBJ2-2
CDR3aa: CASSYDRGPHTEAFF; CDR3nt: TGTGCCAGCAGTTACGACAGGGGGCCGCACACTGAAGCTTTCTTT; abundance: -; d_gene: TRBD1; v_gene: TRBV6-5; j_gene: TRBJ1-1
CDR3aa: CASSFTRDLLLSYNEQFF; CDR3nt: TGTGCCAGCAGCTTTACCAGGGACCTATTACTCTCCTACAATGAGCAGTTCTTC; abundance: few; d_gene: -; v_gene: TRBV5-6; j_gene: TRBJ2-1
CDR3aa: CASNGNRGYEQYF; CDR3nt: TGCGCCAGCAATGGGAACCGGGGATACGAGCAGTACTTC; abundance: few; d_gene: -; v_gene: TRBV10-2; j_gene: TRBJ2-7
CDR3aa: CASSIQGPGGYGYTF; CDR3nt: TGCGCCAGCAGCATACAGGGCCCCGGCGGCTATGGCTACACCTTC; abundance: -; d_gene: -; v_gene: TRBV5-1; j_gene: TRBJ1-2
CDR3aa: CAGRGESNIQYF; CDR3nt: TGTGCCGGCAGGGGGGAGTCTAACATTCAGTACTTC; abundance: -; d_gene: -; v_gene: TRBV2; j_gene: TRBJ2-4
CDR3aa: CASSLGENTEAFF; CDR3nt: TGTGCCAGCAGCTTAGGGGAGAACACTGAAGCTTTCTTT; abundance: few; d_gene: -; v_gene: TRBV11-2; j_gene: TRBJ1-1
CDR3aa: CASSSRTSGSMYNEQFF; CDR3nt: TGTGCCAGCAGCTCACGGACTAGCGGGAGCATGTACAATGAGCAGTTCTTC; abundance: -; d_gene: TRBD2; v_gene: TRBV11-2; j_gene: TRBJ2-1
CDR3aa: CASSLQETQYF; CDR3nt: TGCGCCAGCAGTCTTCAAGAGACCCAGTACTTC; abundance: few; d_gene: -; v_gene: TRBV5-1; j_gene: TRBJ2-5
CDR3aa: CASRHGTSGTLNEQFF; CDR3nt: TGTGCCAGCAGACACGGGACTAGCGGGACCCTCAATGAGCAGTTCTTC; abundance: few; d_gene: TRBD2; v_gene: TRBV28; j_gene: TRBJ2-1
CDR3aa: CATRVKGSGNTIYF; CDR3nt: TGTGCCACCAGGGTTAAGGGATCTGGAAACACCATATATTTT; abundance: -; d_gene: -; v_gene: TRBV28; j_gene: TRBJ1-3
CDR3aa: CASSLDSPETQYF; CDR3nt: TGCGCCAGCAGCTTGGATAGCCCGGAGACCCAGTACTTC; abundance: few; d_gene: -; v_gene: TRBV5-1; j_gene: TRBJ2-5
CDR3aa: CASSQDRQTYNEQFF; CDR3nt: TGCGCCAGCAGCCAAGACCGACAGACTTACAATGAGCAGTTCTTC; abundance: many; d_gene: -; v_gene: TRBV4-1; j_gene: TRBJ2-1
CDR3aa: CSARDTAEAFF; CDR3nt: TGCAGCGCCCGAGATACCGCGGAAGCTTTCTTT; abundance: few; d_gene: -; v_gene: TRBV29-1; j_gene: TRBJ1-1
CDR3aa: CASSVGGTAANYGYTF; CDR3nt: TGTGCCAGCAGCGTAGGGGGGACCGCAGCTAACTATGGCTACACCTTC; abundance: -; d_gene: -; v_gene: TRBV9; j_gene: TRBJ1-2
CDR3aa: CASSSRPDREGGYTF; CDR3nt: TGTGCCAGCAGTTCCCGCCCCGACAGGGAAGGGGGCTACACCTTC; abundance: few; d_gene: TRBD1; v_gene: TRBV27; j_gene: TRBJ1-2
CDR3aa: CASSLMTERGYTF; CDR3nt: TGCGCCAGCAGCTTGATGACAGAGCGTGGCTACACCTTC; abundance: few; d_gene: -; v_gene: TRBV5-1; j_gene: TRBJ1-2
CDR3aa: CASSFEGGTNNEQFF; CDR3nt: TGTGCCAGCAGCTTTGAGGGAGGGACGAACAATGAGCAGTTCTTC; abundance: few; d_gene: TRBD2; v_gene: TRBV7-9; j_gene: TRBJ2-1
CDR3aa: CASSSGLEDEQYF; CDR3nt: TGTGCCAGCAGCTCGGGACTAGAGGACGAGCAGTACTTC; abundance: few; d_gene: TRBD2; v_gene: TRBV7-3; j_gene: TRBJ2-7
CDR3aa: CASSPTSGRASYEQYF; CDR3nt: TGCGCCAGCAGTCCTACTAGCGGGAGGGCCTCCTACGAGCAGTACTTC; abundance: -; d_gene: TRBD2; v_gene: TRBV4-1; j_gene: TRBJ2-7
CDR3aa: CSVFEETEAFF; CDR3nt: TGCAGCGTTTTTGAGGAGACTGAAGCTTTCTTT; abundance: -; d_gene: -; v_gene: TRBV29-1; j_gene: TRBJ1-1
CDR3aa: CASSGSGGSYNEQFF; CDR3nt: TGTGCCAGCAGCGGCAGCGGGGGGTCCTACAATGAGCAGTTCTTC; abundance: few; d_gene: TRBD2; v_gene: TRBV7-9; j_gene: TRBJ2-1
CDR3aa: CASCVLPGGEKLFF; CDR3nt: TGCGCCAGTTGCGTCTTACCGGGCGGGGAAAAACTGTTTTTT; abundance: few; d_gene: -; v_gene: TRBV5-1; j_gene: TRBJ1-4
CDR3aa: CASSIGLAGGPSPHEQFF; CDR3nt: TGTGCCAGTAGTATAGGTCTAGCGGGAGGGCCCTCACCCCATGAGCAGTTCTTC; abundance: many; d_gene: TRBD2; v_gene: TRBV19; j_gene: TRBJ2-1